This T cell receptor beta chain was identified during a study of vaccination effects on CD4 cells after COVID-19 (dated by TCRdb to about 2022). Describing the broader study: Each participant got two doses of an mRNA SARS-CoV-2 vaccine, either BNT162b2 or mRNA-1273. In both COVID-19 convalescent patients and infection-naive vaccine recipients, the study compared SARS-CoV-2 spike-specific CD4+ TCR repertoires from before mRNA vaccination with those from after it. A total of 10 COVID-19 convalescent patients and several SARS-CoV-2-naive healthy vaccine recipients were included in the full study. In the study, cultures from other donors were sequenced using the Oncomine TCR Beta short-read assay on an Illumina iSeq 100.

The CDR3 measures 17 amino acids from cysteine to phenylalanine. The entry retains the CDR3 DNA only, 51 bases that are in frame from base 1. The germline V gene encodes CDR1 MGHRA and CDR2 YSYEKL. V trim: 4 bases; J trim: 0 bases; unmatched bases: 8. Paper-wide results and their limitations: The study was limited by a small number of convalescent patients, and early post-infection timepoints were lacking. Among healthy vaccine recipients, nearly all vaccine-induced clones were SARS-CoV-2 mono-reactive, and only 1 of 255 was cross-reactive with common cold coronaviruses. Both infection-induced and vaccine-induced clones contracted markedly at late post-vaccination timepoints, which is consistent with waning T cell responses.

The library relied on the immunoSEQ multiplex PCR assay. DNA from the CD4+ T cells that had been cultured and isolated underwent TCR beta CDR3 sequencing. The authors' pipeline ran thus. The analysis removed non-productive TCR sequences, trimmed reads to the CDR3 region, and retained only CDR3s that were 7 or more amino acids long. The MANAFEST web app was used to identify antigen-specific clonotypes by comparing expansion in peptide wells with expansion in reference cultures. To be called positive, a clone needed expansion at FDR<0.05 compared with the reference and with all other wells, an odds ratio greater than 5, and a frequency greater than 0.1% in two replicate wells. A clonotype was called cross-reactive if it was significantly expanded both in SARS-CoV-2 spike wells and in at least one common cold coronavirus spike condition. CDR3 similarity was assessed by Levenshtein distance with the stringdist R package, and unrooted trees were built with ape in R 3.6.1. TCRdb carries this immuneACCESS record with in-frame sequences only. Its versions omit some clonotypes, under half of them owing to an unresolved V gene in the studies checked, with the rest unexplained. That table furnishes V, J and clone size, whereas the DNA furnished D and trimming. For this sample the table gives around 63,000 clones, of which less than 80% were detected only once. 3.5% to 4.5% of the sample belongs to the ten largest clones.

As for this clone: There is no known antigen for this receptor. One base away there is no much larger clone; base qualities are not given.

In the ViraFEST assay, PBMC were stimulated with viral peptide pools, and antigen-specific CD4+ T cell clonotypes were then identified by expansion using TCR sequencing. After around eleven days of culture, CD4+ T cells were isolated with the EasySep CD4+ T cell isolation kit. Negative nucleocapsid antibody results before and after vaccination confirmed that the healthy vaccine recipients had no prior SARS-CoV-2 infection. Each well held over 1.5 million PBMC cultured in IMDM containing approximately 5.2% human AB serum, about 10 IU/ml IL-2 and gentamicin, along with around 11 ug/ml peptides. On days 3 and 7, half of the culture medium was replaced with fresh IL-2-containing medium. Unless noted otherwise, every peptide stimulation condition was grown in triplicate wells. PBMC were separated from whole blood using Ficoll-Paque Plus gradient centrifugation and were then either cryopreserved at -140C or used fresh. The overlapping peptide pools covered the spike proteins of SARS-CoV-2 as well as those of the common cold coronaviruses HCoV-NL63, HCoV-OC43 and HCoV-229E. The QIAamp micro DNA kit was used to extract genomic DNA from the cultured CD4+ T cells.

This chain is built from TRBV4-1 and TRBJ2-3; 9 central bases correspond to TRBD1. Source: CD4+ T cells from PBMCs cultured with HCoV-OC43 spike peptides, taken before COVID-19 vaccination. What this sample's cell subset or site label stands for: HCoV-OC43 spike overlapping peptide pool stimulation. The source of this sequence is a human donor who received a COVID-19 vaccine. The bases read TGCGCCAGCAGCCGGATAGTTGGACAGGGGAGCACAGATACGCAGTATTTT. Translated, it reads CASSRIVGQGSTDTQYF.